The following is a T cell receptor beta chain sequence with its context. Its cognate antigen is unknown. An end of the junction does not agree with germline; a read error may underlie this. Breast cancer patients provided tissue from their axillary draining lymph nodes. Germline CDR1 SNHLY, CDR2 FYNNEI. This CDR3 has 16 amino acids. TCRdb used MiXCR to reprocess the multiplex PCR reads, holding one entry per CDR3 protein. The sample includes about 270,000 distinct CDR3 sequences, more than 30% of them seen just once. The sample originates from a study of breast tumors, draining lymph nodes, adjacent tissues. Findings and caveats of the study: Tumor repertoires ranked between lymph nodes and nontumor tissue in diversity, with V and J gene preferences. Findings are consistent with lymph node origin and intratumoral expansion of most tumor T cells. That most tumor T cells come from lymph nodes remained unproven.

Material for sequencing was axillary lymph node tissue. The V gene is TRBV2, the J gene TRBJ2-3; TRBD1 matches 8 bases. The sequence was obtained from a female donor with breast cancer. Some clones in this sample may be carry-over from other donors' samples. Here the CDR3 DNA reads TGTGCCAGCAGGGAAGGGACAGGCGGTAGCACAGATACGCAGTATTTT. The encoded protein is CASREGTGGSTDTQYF.